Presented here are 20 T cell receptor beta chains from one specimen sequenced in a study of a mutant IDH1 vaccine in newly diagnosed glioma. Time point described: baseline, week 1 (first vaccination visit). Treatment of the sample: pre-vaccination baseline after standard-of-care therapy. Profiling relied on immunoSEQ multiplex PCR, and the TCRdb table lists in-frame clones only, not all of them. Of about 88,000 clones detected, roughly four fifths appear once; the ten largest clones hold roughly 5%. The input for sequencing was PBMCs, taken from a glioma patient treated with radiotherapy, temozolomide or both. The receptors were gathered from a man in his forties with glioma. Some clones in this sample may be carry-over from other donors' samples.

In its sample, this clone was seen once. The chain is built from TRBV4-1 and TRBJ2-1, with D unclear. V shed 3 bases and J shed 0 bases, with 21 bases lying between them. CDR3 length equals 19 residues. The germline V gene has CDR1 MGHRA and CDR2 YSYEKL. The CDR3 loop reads CASSQPIGQLPSSYNEQFF. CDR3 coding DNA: TGCGCCAGCAGCCAGCCGATTGGCCAGCTGCCTAGCTCCTACAATGAGCAGTTCTTC.

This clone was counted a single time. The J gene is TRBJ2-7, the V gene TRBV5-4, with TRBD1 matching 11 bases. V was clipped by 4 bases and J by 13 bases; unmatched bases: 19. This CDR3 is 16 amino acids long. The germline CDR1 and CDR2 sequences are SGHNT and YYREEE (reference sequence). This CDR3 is CASSPGTGGQIRAVYF. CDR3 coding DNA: TGTGCCAGCAGCCCTGGGACAGGGGGGCAGATACGAGCAGTTTACTTC.

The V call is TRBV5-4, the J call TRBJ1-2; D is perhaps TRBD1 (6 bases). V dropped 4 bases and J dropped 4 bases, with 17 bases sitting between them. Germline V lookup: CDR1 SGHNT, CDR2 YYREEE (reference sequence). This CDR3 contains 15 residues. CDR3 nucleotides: TGTGCCAGCAGCCCTGGACAGCAAGGGGTCTATGGCTACACCTTC. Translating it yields CASSPGQQGVYGYTF.

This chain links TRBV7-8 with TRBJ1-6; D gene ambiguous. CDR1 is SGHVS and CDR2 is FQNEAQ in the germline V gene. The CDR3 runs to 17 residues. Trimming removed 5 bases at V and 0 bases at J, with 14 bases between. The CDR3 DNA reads TGTGCCAGCAGCGGATTCCGTTCGAGCTCCTATAATTCACCCCTCCACTTT. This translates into CASSGFRSSSYNSPLHF.

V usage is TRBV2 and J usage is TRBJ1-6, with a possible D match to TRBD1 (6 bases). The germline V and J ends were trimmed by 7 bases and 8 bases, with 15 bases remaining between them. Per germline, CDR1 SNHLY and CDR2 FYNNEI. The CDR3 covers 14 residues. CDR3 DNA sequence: TGTGCCAGCAAAGCCGGACAGATCTATTCACCCCTCCACTTT. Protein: CASKAGQIYSPLHF.

Here the CDR3 reads CASSPLAGSSYEQYF. The CDR3 DNA follows: TGTGCCAGCAGCCCTTTAGCGGGGAGCTCCTACGAGCAGTACTTC. The chain combines TRBV6-1 with TRBJ2-7, with 8 bases that match TRBD2. Germline CDR1 and CDR2: MNHNS and SASEGT. This CDR3 has 15 amino acids. After removal of 6 bases from V and 0 bases from J, the junction contained 7 bases not matched to a gene.

The chain's CDR3 is CATSRPGGAVQPQHF. Here the CDR3 DNA reads TGTGCCACCAGCAGACCAGGGGGCGCAGTCCAGCCCCAGCATTTT. The chain uses TRBV15 and TRBJ1-5; 8 nucleotides align to TRBD1. Per the germline V gene, CDR1 is LNHNV and CDR2 is YYDKDF (reference sequence). J lost 7 bases, V lost 2 bases, and 7 bases had no gene match. The CDR3 totals 15 residues.

CDR3 nucleotides: TGTGCCAGCAGCTCGTTTGGGACAACTAATGAAAAACTGTTTTTT. Translated, it gives CASSSFGTTNEKLFF. The chain uses TRBV11-2 and TRBJ1-4; unclear D gene. Trimming removed 4 bases from V and 0 bases from J, with 9 bases in between. Germline loops: CDR1 SGHAT, CDR2 FQNNGV. This CDR3 has 15 amino acids.

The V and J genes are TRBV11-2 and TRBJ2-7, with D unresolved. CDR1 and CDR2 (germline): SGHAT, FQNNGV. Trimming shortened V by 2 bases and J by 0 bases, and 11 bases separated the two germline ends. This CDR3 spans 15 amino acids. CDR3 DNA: TGTGCCAGCAGCTTACGTCCGACAATCTCCTACGAGCAGTACTTC. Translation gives CASSLRPTISYEQYF.

CDR3 bases: TGTGCCTGGAGATCAAAACTAGCTTCCGGGGAGCTGTTTTTT. Residues: CAWRSKLASGELFF. The chain carries TRBV30 and TRBJ2-2; D perhaps matches TRBD2 (6 bases). Germline V CDR1 and CDR2: GTSNPN, SVGIG (reference sequence). The CDR3 has 14 amino acids. V was shortened by 3 bases and J by 6 bases, with 14 bases between the two germline ends.

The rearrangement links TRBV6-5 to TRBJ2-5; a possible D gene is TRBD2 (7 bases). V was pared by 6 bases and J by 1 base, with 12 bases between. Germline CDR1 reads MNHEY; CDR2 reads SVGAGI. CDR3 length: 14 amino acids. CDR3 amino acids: CASSPRGAQETQYF. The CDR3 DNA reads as TGTGCCAGCAGCCCCCGGGGGGCCCAAGAGACCCAGTACTTC.

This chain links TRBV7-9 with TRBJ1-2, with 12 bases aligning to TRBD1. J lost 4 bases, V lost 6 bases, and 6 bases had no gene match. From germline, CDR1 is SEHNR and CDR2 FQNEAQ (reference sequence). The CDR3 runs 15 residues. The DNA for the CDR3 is TGTGCCAGCAGGGGGCCGGGACAGGGGGCCTATGGCTACACCTTC. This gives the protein CASRGPGQGAYGYTF.

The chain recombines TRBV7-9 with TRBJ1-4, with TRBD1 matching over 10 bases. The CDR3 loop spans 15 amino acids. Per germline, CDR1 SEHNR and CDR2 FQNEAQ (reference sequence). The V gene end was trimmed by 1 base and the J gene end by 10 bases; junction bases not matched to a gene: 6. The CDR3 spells CASSLGTGGTRKLFF. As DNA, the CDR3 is TGTGCCAGCAGCTTAGGGACAGGGGGAACGAGAAAACTGTTTTTT.

In DNA, the CDR3 is TGTGCCATCAGGAGGGGGGAGAACACTGAAGCTTTCTTT. It is translated as CAIRRGENTEAFF. This chain joins TRBV10-3 and TRBJ1-1, with D tentatively TRBD1 (6 bases). Trimming removed 6 bases at V and 1 base at J, with 9 bases between. CDR1 and CDR2 from the germline V gene are ENHRY and SYGVKD. The CDR3 extends over 13 amino acids.

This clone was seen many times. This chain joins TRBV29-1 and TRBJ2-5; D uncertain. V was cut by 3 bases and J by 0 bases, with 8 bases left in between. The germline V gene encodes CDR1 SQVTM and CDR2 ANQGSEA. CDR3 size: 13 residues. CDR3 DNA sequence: TGCAGCGTTGATTCAGCTAACCAAGAGACCCAGTACTTC. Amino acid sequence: CSVDSANQETQYF.

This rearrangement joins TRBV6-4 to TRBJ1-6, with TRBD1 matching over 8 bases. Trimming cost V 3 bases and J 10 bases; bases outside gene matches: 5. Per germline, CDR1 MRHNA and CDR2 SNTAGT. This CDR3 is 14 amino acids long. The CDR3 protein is CASSEQGDRSPLHF. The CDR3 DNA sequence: TGTGCCAGCAGTGAACAGGGGGATCGGTCACCCCTCCACTTT.

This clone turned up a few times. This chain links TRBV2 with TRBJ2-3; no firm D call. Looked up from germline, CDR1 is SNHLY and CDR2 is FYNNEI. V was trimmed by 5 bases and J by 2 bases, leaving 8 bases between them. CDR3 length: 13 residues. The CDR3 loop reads CASSKTYTDTQYF. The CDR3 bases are TGTGCCAGCAGTAAGACTTACACAGATACGCAGTATTTT. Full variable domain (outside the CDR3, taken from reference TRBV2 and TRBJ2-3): EPEVTQTPSHQVTQMGQEVILRCVPISNHLYFYWYRQILGQKVEFLVSFYNNEISEKSEIFDDQFSVERPDGSNFTLKIRSTKLEDSAMYFCASSKTYTDTQYFGPGTRLTVL.

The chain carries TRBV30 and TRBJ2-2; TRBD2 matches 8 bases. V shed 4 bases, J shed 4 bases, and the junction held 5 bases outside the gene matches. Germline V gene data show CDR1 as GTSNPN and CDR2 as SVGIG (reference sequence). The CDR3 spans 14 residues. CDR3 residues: CAWKSGGGTGELFF. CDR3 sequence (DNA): TGTGCCTGGAAATCGGGGGGGGGCACCGGGGAGCTGTTTTTT.

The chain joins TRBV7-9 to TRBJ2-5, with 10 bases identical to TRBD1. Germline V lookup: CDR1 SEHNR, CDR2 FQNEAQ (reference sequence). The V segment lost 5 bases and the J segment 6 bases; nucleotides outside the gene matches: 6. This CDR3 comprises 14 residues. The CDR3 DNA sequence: TGTGCCAGCAGCGCACAGACAGGGGGCCAGACCCAGTACTTC. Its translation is CASSAQTGGQTQYF.

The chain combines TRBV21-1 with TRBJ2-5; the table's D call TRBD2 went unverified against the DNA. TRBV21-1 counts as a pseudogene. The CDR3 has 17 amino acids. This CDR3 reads CASSKNLAGGPGETQYF. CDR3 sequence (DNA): TGTGCCAGCAGCAAAAACCTAGCGGGGGGGCCAGGAGAGACCCAGTACTTC.